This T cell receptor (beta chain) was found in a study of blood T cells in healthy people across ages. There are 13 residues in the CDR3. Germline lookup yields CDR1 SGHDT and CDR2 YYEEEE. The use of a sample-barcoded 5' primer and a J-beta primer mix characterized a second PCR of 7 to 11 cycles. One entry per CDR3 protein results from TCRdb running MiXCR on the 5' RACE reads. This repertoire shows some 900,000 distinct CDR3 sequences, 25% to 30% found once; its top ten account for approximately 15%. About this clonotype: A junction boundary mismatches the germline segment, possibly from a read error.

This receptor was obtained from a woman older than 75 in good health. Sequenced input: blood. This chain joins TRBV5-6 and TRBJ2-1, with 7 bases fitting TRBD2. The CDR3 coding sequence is TGTGCCAGCAGCCTACTGGGAGGGAATGGGCAGTTCTTC. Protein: CASSLLGGNGQFF.